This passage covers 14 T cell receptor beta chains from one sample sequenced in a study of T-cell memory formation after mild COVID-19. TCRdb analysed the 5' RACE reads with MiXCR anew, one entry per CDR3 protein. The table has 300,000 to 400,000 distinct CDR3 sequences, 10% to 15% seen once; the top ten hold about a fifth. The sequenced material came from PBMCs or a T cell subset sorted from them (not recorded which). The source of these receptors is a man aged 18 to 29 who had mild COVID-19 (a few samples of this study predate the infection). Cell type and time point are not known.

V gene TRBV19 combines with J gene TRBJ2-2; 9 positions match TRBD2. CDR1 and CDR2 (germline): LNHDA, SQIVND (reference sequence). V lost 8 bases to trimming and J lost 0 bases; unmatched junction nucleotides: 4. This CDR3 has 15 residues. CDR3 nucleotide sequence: TGTGCCAGTTCACTAGCGGGTACGAACACCGGGGAGCTGTTTTTT. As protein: CASSLAGTNTGELFF.

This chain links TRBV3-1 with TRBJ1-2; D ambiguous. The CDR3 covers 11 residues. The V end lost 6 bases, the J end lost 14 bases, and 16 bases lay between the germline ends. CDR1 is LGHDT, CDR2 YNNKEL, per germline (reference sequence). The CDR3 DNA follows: TGTGCCAGCAGTGATGGAATGGAGGAAACCTTC. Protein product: CASSDGMEETF.

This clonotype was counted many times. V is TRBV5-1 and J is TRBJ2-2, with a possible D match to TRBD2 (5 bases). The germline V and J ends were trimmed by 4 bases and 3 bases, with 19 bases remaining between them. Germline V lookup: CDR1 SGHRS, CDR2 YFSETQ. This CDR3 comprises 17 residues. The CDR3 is CASSDGSVGSYTGELFF. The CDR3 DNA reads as TGCGCCAGCAGCGACGGATCCGTGGGGAGTTACACCGGGGAGCTGTTTTTT.

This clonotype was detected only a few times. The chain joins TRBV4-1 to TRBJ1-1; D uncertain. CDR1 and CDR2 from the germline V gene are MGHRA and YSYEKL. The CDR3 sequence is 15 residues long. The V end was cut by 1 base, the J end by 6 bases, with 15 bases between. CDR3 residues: CASSQGVTVWAEAFF. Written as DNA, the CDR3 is TGCGCCAGCAGCCAAGGGGTTACGGTTTGGGCTGAAGCTTTCTTT.

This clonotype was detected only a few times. The CDR3 sequence is CASSQGTFLAGGLSYNEQFF. In DNA form, the CDR3 reads TGTGCCAGCAGCCAAGGAACCTTCTTGGCGGGGGGGCTGTCCTACAATGAGCAGTTCTTC. The V gene is TRBV4-2, the J gene TRBJ2-1; 9 nucleotides align to TRBD2. CDR3 size: 20 residues. Looked up from germline, CDR1 is LGHNA and CDR2 is YNFKEQ. V lost 1 base and J lost 1; bases outside the gene matches: 14.

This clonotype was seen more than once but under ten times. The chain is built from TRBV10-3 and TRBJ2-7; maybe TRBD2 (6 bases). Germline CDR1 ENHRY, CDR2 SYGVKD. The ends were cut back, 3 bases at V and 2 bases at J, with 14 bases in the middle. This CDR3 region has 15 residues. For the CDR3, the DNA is TGTGCCATCAGTGAAGGCGGGGCAGGGACCTACGAGCAGTACGTC. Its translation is CAISEGGAGTYEQYV.

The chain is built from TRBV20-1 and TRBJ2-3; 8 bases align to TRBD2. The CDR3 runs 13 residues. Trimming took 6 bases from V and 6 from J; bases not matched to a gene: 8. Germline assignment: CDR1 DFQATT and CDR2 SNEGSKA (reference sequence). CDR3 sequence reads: CSAAPGGGDTQYF. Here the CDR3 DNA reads TGCAGTGCCGCCCCGGGGGGGGGCGATACGCAGTATTTT.

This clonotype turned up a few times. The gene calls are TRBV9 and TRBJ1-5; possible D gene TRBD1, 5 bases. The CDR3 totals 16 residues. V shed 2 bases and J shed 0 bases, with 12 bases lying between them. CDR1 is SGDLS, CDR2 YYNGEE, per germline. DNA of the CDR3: TGTGCCAGCAGCGTCCGGGACGGCGATAGCAATCAGCCCCAGCATTTT. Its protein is CASSVRDGDSNQPQHF.

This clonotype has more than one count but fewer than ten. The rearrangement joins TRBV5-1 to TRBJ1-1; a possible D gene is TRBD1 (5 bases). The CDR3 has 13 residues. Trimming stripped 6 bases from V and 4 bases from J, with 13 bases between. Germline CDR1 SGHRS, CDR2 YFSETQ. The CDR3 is CASIGQSGTEAFF. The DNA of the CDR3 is TGCGCCAGCATCGGACAATCGGGCACTGAAGCTTTCTTT. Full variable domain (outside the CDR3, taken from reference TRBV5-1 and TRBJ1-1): KAGVTQTPRYLIKTRGQQVTLSCSPISGHRSVSWYQQTPGQGLQFLFEYFSETQRNKGNFPGRFSGRQFSNSRSEMNVSTLELGDSALYLCASIGQSGTEAFFGQGTRLTVV.

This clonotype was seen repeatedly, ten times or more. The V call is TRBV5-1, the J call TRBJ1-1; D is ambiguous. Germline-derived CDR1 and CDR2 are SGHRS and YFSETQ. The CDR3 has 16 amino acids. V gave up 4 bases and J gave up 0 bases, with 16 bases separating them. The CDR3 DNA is TGCGCCAGCAGCGCGTTGGGTCCCTCTCTGAACACTGAAGCTTTCTTT. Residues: CASSALGPSLNTEAFF.

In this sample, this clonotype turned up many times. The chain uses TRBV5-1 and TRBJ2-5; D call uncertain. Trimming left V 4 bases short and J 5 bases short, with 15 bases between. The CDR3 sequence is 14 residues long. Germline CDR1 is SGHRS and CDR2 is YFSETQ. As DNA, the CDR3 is TGCGCCAGCAGCCCCCGACTGGCTCAGGAGACCCAGTACTTC. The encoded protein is CASSPRLAQETQYF.

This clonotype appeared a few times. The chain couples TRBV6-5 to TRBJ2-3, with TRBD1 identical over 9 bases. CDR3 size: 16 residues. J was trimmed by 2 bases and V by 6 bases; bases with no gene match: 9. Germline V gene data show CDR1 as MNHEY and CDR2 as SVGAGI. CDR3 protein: CASSLAQGAITDTQYF. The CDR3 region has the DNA TGTGCCAGCAGCCTGGCACAGGGGGCGATCACAGATACGCAGTATTTT.

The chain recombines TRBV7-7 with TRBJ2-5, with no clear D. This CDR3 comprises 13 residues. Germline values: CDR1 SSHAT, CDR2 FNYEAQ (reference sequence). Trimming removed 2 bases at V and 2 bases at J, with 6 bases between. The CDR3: CASSLNIQETQYF. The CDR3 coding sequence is TGTGCCAGCAGCTTAAACATACAAGAGACCCAGTACTTC.

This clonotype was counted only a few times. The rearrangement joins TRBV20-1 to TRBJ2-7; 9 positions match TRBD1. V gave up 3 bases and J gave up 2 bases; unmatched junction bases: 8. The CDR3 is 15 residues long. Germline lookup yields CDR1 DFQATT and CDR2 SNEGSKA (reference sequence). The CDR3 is CSASSARDRAYEQYV. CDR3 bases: TGCAGTGCTAGTTCAGCCCGGGACAGGGCCTACGAGCAGTACGTC.